This record looks at one TCR beta chain sequence and its context. No antigen is known for it. The data were taken from a study of glioma-infiltrating T cells after dendritic cell vaccination. Whole-study results and caveats: TCR clonality showed no direct relationship with survival.

The time point was: after dendritic cell vaccination, including at tumor progression/relapse. Isocitrate dehydrogenase mutation was absent in all glioblastoma patients. PBMC were collected before vaccination, two weeks after the third vaccination, and at progression. Generated by immunoSEQ multiplex PCR, the TCRdb table keeps only in-frame clones and is missing some. The sample includes about 76,000 clones, roughly 84% of them seen just once. The TCR sequence derives from a human donor with glioblastoma. Material: blood, obtained after dendritic cell vaccination.

DNA for the CDR3: TGTGCCAGCAGCTTTGATTACTTCTACAATGAGCAGTTCTTC. Residues: CASSFDYFYNEQFF. J is TRBJ2-1 and V is TRBV7-9, with unresolved D. The V gene's germline CDR1 is SEHNR and CDR2 FQNEAQ (reference sequence). The V end lost 3 bases, the J end lost 3 bases, and 9 bases lay between the germline ends. The CDR3 covers 14 residues.